This paragraph reports one T cell receptor (beta chain). This sample was included in a study of breast tumors, draining lymph nodes, adjacent tissues. This CDR3 has 16 amino acids. From germline, CDR1 is SGHNT and CDR2 YENEEA. V lost 1 base, J lost 5 bases, and 17 bases lay in between. Samples came from axillary lymph nodes draining the breast cancer. TCRdb used MiXCR to reprocess the multiplex PCR reads, holding one entry per CDR3 protein. The repertoire holds around 250,000 distinct CDR3 sequences, with 30% to 35% as singletons. Sequencing was carried out using axillary lymph node tissue. The origin of this receptor is a female donor with breast cancer. Some clones in this sample may be carry-over from other donors' samples. V gene TRBV11-3 combines with J gene TRBJ2-5, with D possibly TRBD2 on 7 matching bases. CDR3 region: CASSLGARGAGETQYF. CDR3 sequence (DNA): TGTGCCAGCAGCTTAGGGGCCCGGGGGGCAGGGGAGACCCAGTACTTC. Drawing the rest from reference TRBV11-3 and TRBJ2-5, the complete variable domain is EAGVVQSPRYKIIEKKQPVAFWCNPISGHNTLYWYLQNLGQGPELLIRYENEEAVDDSQLPKDRFSAERLKGVDSTLKIQPAELGDSAVYLCASSLGARGAGETQYFGPGTRLLVL.